One sample yielded the 30 T cell receptor beta chains listed below, sequenced in a study of blood T cell repertoires in COVID-19. Profiled with immunoSEQ multiplex PCR; TCRdb holds only in-frame clones, not every one. Altogether under 450,000 clones are present, 75% to 90% being singletons, with the ten largest covering under 8.5%. The specimen sequenced was peripheral blood. The receptors shown here come from an older woman with COVID-19, enrolled during active disease.

V gene TRBV5-1 combines with J gene TRBJ2-4; 8 positions match TRBD2. CDR3 length: 15 residues. V shed 2 bases, J shed 6 bases, and the junction held 7 bases outside the gene matches. CDR1 and CDR2 from the germline V gene are SGHRS and YFSETQ. The CDR3 region is CASSLSGGAPNIQYF. The CDR3 nucleotides are TGCGCCAGCAGCTTATCCGGGGGGGCCCCAAACATTCAGTACTTC.

The chain has TRBV19 and TRBJ1-3; 7 bases fit TRBD1. Germline lookup yields CDR1 LNHDA and CDR2 SQIVND (reference sequence). The CDR3 loop spans 15 amino acids. J lost 0 bases, V lost 5 bases, and 4 bases had no gene match. The DNA for the CDR3 is TGTGCCAGTAGTCCGACAGGGAACTCTGGAAACACCATATATTTT. Protein: CASSPTGNSGNTIYF.

The chain combines TRBV7-9 with TRBJ1-2; 8 nucleotides agree with TRBD1. In germline, CDR1 is SEHNR, CDR2 FQNEAQ (reference sequence). Losses at the gene ends were 5 bases for V and 2 bases for J; bases not matched to a gene: 4. CDR3 length: 14 amino acids. CDR3 sequence: CASSLGQGNYGYTF. The CDR3 DNA follows: TGTGCCAGCAGCCTCGGACAGGGCAACTATGGCTACACCTTC.

V and J are TRBV11-3 and TRBJ2-1; 9 bases are a match to TRBD1. CDR3 length: 15 residues. Per the germline V gene, CDR1 is SGHNT and CDR2 is YENEEA. The junction had 8 bases not matched to a gene; V was cut back by 5 bases and J by 6 bases. This chain's CDR3 is CASSDAGQGVNEQFF. CDR3 in DNA: TGTGCCAGCAGCGACGCGGGACAGGGTGTCAATGAGCAGTTCTTC.

The chain uses TRBV6-5 and TRBJ2-7, with TRBD2 matching over 7 bases. The CDR3 covers 15 residues. In germline, CDR1 is MNHEY, CDR2 SVGAGI. V dropped 6 bases and J dropped 1; count of bases not matched to a gene: 9. The CDR3 loop is CASRREAKQSYEQYF. The CDR3 DNA is TGTGCCAGCAGACGGGAGGCCAAACAATCCTACGAGCAGTACTTC.

This clone has just a few counts. V gene TRBV7-2 combines with J gene TRBJ1-5; 10 positions match TRBD1. The CDR3 runs to 17 residues. The germline gives CDR1 SGHTA, CDR2 FQGNSA. V lost 1 base to trimming and J lost 5 bases; unmatched junction nucleotides: 8. CDR3 DNA: TGTGCCAGCAGCTTAGGCCGCCGGGACAGGGGAGATCAGCCCCAGCATTTT. It is translated as CASSLGRRDRGDQPQHF.

The CDR3 reads CASTTALGTRPYEQYF. DNA of the CDR3: TGTGCCAGCACTACGGCATTAGGGACTAGGCCTTACGAGCAGTACTTC. The chain is built from TRBV2 and TRBJ2-7; 8 bases align to TRBD2. The junction had 15 bases not matched to a gene; V was cut back by 7 bases and J by 4 bases. The CDR3 extends over 16 amino acids. CDR1 is SNHLY, CDR2 FYNNEI, per germline.

A few counts support this clone. V is TRBV7-9 and J is TRBJ1-1; 10 nucleotides line up with TRBD1. Germline assignment: CDR1 SEHNR and CDR2 FQNEAQ (reference sequence). The CDR3 totals 16 residues. The trim removed 5 bases at V and 0 bases at J, leaving 6 bases unmatched. The CDR3 bases are TGTGCCAGCAGCCCCGGGACAGGGGAGATGAACACTGAAGCTTTCTTT. It translates to CASSPGTGEMNTEAFF.

This clone was seen a single time. The rearrangement joins TRBV5-6 to TRBJ1-1; D unclear. Germline CDR1 and CDR2: SGHDT and YYEEEE. The ends were cut back, 0 bases at V and 10 bases at J, with 13 bases in the middle. This CDR3 is 13 amino acids long. In nucleotides, the CDR3 is TGTGCCAGCAGCTTGGGGTCAGGTGGTGGAGCTTTCTTT. It translates to CASSLGSGGGAFF.

The chain has TRBV7-3 and TRBJ2-2; 8 bases map to TRBD2. V shed 6 bases and J 7 bases; nucleotides not matched to a gene: 13. The CDR3 is made up of 16 amino acids. CDR1 is SGHTA, CDR2 FQGTGA, per germline. The CDR3 nucleotides are TGTGCCAGCAGACTAGGGAGCGGGGGTAGTAACGGGGAGCTGTTTTTT. Translating it yields CASRLGSGGSNGELFF.

The chain joins TRBV25-1 to TRBJ1-2; TRBD1 matches at 8 bases. This CDR3 contains 15 residues. V shed 1 base and J 4 bases; nucleotides not matched to a gene: 5. CDR1 is MGHDK and CDR2 is SYGVNS in the germline V gene. The DNA for the CDR3 is TGTGCCAGCAGTGAATTCGGGACAGGAGTCTATGGCTACACCTTC. Its protein is CASSEFGTGVYGYTF.

The V and J genes are TRBV6-5 and TRBJ1-4; D unresolved. V gave up 2 bases and J gave up 7 bases, with 8 bases separating them. This CDR3 is built from 13 residues. Germline V CDR1 and CDR2: MNHEY, SVGAGI. The CDR3 loop is CASSYMEGEKLFF. CDR3 DNA sequence: TGTGCCAGCAGTTACATGGAGGGTGAAAAACTGTTTTTT.

The rearrangement links TRBV19 to TRBJ1-2, with TRBD1 matching 7 bases. With 5 bases clipped from V and 2 bases from J, the junction kept 11 bases outside the gene matches. This CDR3 contains 16 residues. The germline gives CDR1 LNHDA, CDR2 SQIVND (reference sequence). CDR3 in DNA: TGTGCCAGTAGTCCACTACCCGGACAGGACAACTATGGCTACACCTTC. Its translation: CASSPLPGQDNYGYTF.

This chain links TRBV12-5 with TRBJ2-5; 7 bases line up with TRBD1. This CDR3 has 14 residues. The ends lost 6 bases at V and 2 bases at J; junction bases unmatched: 6. CDR1 is LGHNT and CDR2 is FRNRAP in the germline V gene. The CDR3 protein is CASGLGQPQETQYF. The DNA of the CDR3 is TGTGCTAGTGGGCTGGGACAGCCGCAAGAGACCCAGTACTTC.

The J gene is TRBJ2-7, the V gene TRBV19; the D gene is possibly TRBD2 (5 bases). Trimming removed 1 base from V and 4 bases from J, with 14 bases in between. This CDR3 spans 15 amino acids. Germline-derived CDR1 and CDR2 are LNHDA and SQIVND (reference sequence). CDR3 sequence reads: CASSIGSGKAYEQYF. CDR3 sequence (DNA): TGTGCCAGTAGTATAGGGTCGGGGAAAGCTTACGAGCAGTACTTC.

The chain uses TRBV10-3 and TRBJ2-1, with D maybe TRBD2 (6 bases). Germline loops: CDR1 ENHRY, CDR2 SYGVKD. V was pared by 6 bases and J by 5 bases, with 14 bases between. This CDR3 spans 14 amino acids. The CDR3 DNA follows: TGTGCCATCAGCCTGGGGGGAACGAACAATGAGCAGTTCTTC. It yields the protein CAISLGGTNNEQFF.

The J gene is TRBJ1-6, the V gene TRBV27; D perhaps matches TRBD1 (6 bases). CDR1 is MNHEY and CDR2 is SMNVEV in the germline V gene (reference sequence). Trimming cost V 5 bases and J 7 bases, with 15 bases left between them. The CDR3 contains 15 residues. In nucleotides, the CDR3 is TGTGCCAGCAGTACGGCAGGGGTCTCAAATTCACCCCTCCACTTT. The encoded protein is CASSTAGVSNSPLHF.

This chain uses TRBV18 with TRBJ2-7, with D possibly being TRBD2 (5 bases). V was pared by 6 bases and J by 6 bases, with 12 bases between. The CDR3 contains 12 residues. Germline V lookup: CDR1 KGHSH, CDR2 LQKENI. CDR3 in amino acids: CASSPRESEQYF. In DNA form, the CDR3 reads TGTGCCAGCTCGCCCCGGGAAAGCGAGCAGTACTTC.

The chain uses TRBV23-1 and TRBJ1-3; D unresolved. TRBV23-1 has ORF status, its function being uncertain. CDR3 size: 18 residues. The V and J ends lost 0 bases and 0 bases respectively, with 15 bases between them. For the CDR3, the DNA is TGCGCCAGCAGTCAATCGCTGGGCCTGGCCTTCTCTGGAAACACCATATATTTT. It specifies CASSQSLGLAFSGNTIYF.

The V gene is TRBV2, the J gene TRBJ1-2, with 8 bases that match TRBD1. J was trimmed by 7 bases and V by 4 bases; bases with no gene match: 8. Germline lookup yields CDR1 SNHLY and CDR2 FYNNEI. This CDR3 comprises 14 residues. The CDR3, as DNA: TGTGCCAGCAGTGGGTTCGCAGGGGGCAGTGGCTACACCTTC. This gives the protein CASSGFAGGSGYTF.

The chain joins TRBV9 to TRBJ2-7, with 8 bases lining up with TRBD1. V lost 2 bases, J lost 10 bases, and 8 bases stayed unmatched. Germline CDR1 and CDR2: SGDLS and YYNGEE. The CDR3 runs to 13 residues. CDR3 loop: CASSVSTGAGQYF. The CDR3 nucleotides are TGTGCCAGCAGCGTGTCGACAGGGGCAGGTCAGTACTTC.

The J gene is TRBJ1-2, the V gene TRBV14; 7 bases align to TRBD1. V was pared by 4 bases and J by 4 bases, with 3 bases of the junction left unmatched. In germline, CDR1 is SGHDN, CDR2 FVKESK. The CDR3 spans 13 residues. CDR3 residues: CASSPDRSYGYTF. The CDR3 region has the DNA TGTGCCAGCAGCCCGGACAGGTCCTATGGCTACACCTTC.

DNA of the CDR3: TGTGCCAGCAAATCTAGCCCGGGGAGCACTGAAGCTTTCTTT. Amino acids: CASKSSPGSTEAFF. The V call is TRBV7-2, the J call TRBJ1-1; D gene ambiguous. The CDR3 spans 14 residues. CDR1 SGHTA and CDR2 FQGNSA come from the germline V gene. Between the trimmed V and J ends, which lost 7 bases and 4 bases, there was a span of 16 bases.

CDR3 sequence: CACPRDSGANVLTF. The CDR3 nucleotides read TGTGCCTGCCCCAGGGACTCTGGGGCCAACGTCCTGACTTTC. The chain links TRBV30 to TRBJ2-6, with D tentatively TRBD1 (5 bases). Germline CDR1 reads GTSNPN; CDR2 reads SVGIG (reference sequence). Deletions cut 6 bases from V and 0 bases from J, with 9 bases between. This CDR3 contains 14 residues.

The genes are TRBV6-5 and TRBJ2-7; possibly TRBD2 for D (5 bases). The length of the CDR3 is 16 residues. Germline CDR1 is MNHEY and CDR2 is SVGAGI. Trimming pared 1 base from V and 3 bases from J, leaving 16 bases between. The CDR3 loop reads CASSYYLRTGFYEQYF. The DNA of the CDR3 is TGTGCCAGCAGTTACTATCTTCGGACGGGGTTCTACGAGCAGTACTTC.

This chain joins TRBV27 and TRBJ1-4, with TRBD1 matching 11 bases. The CDR3 is made up of 16 amino acids. Trimming cost V 6 bases and J 6 bases; bases outside gene matches: 9. Per germline, CDR1 MNHEY and CDR2 SMNVEV (reference sequence). CDR3 residues: CASRRGQGDWDEKLFF. CDR3 nucleotides: TGTGCCAGCAGGCGGGGACAGGGGGATTGGGATGAAAAACTGTTTTTT.

The DNA of the CDR3 is TGTGCCTGGAGTGAGGGGGCCGCCCGAGGCAATCAGCCCCAGCATTTT. Protein product: CAWSEGAARGNQPQHF. The rearrangement links TRBV30 to TRBJ1-5; TRBD1 aligns across 7 bases. Per germline, CDR1 GTSNPN and CDR2 SVGIG (reference sequence). V shed 1 base, J shed 2 bases, and the junction held 8 bases outside the gene matches. This CDR3 comprises 16 residues.

This clone was seen once. The chain combines TRBV4-3 with TRBJ1-2, with unresolved D. Germline CDR1 and CDR2: LGHNA and YSLEER. The CDR3 has 15 amino acids. The germline V and J ends were trimmed by 0 bases and 4 bases, with 12 bases remaining between them. The CDR3 DNA sequence: TGCGCCAGCAGCCAAGAGGCCCTGGAGGGCTATGGCTACACCTTC. Its protein is CASSQEALEGYGYTF.

This clone was recorded once. In DNA, the CDR3 is TGTGCCAGCAGTCTGTGGGACAGGCGACCCCACGAAAAACTGTTTTTT. Translating gives CASSLWDRRPHEKLFF. The chain employs TRBV6-2 or TRBV6-3 and TRBJ1-4; 8 bases align to TRBD1. Germline CDR1 MNHEY, CDR2 SVGEGT. V lost 5 bases and J lost 8; bases outside the gene matches: 13. The CDR3 totals 16 residues.

The CDR3 loop is CSVEGGQGYYGYTF. CDR3 in DNA: TGCAGCGTTGAAGGGGGACAGGGGTACTATGGCTACACCTTC. The chain employs TRBV29-1 and TRBJ1-2; 10 positions agree with TRBD1. Trimming cost V 1 base and J 3 bases; bases outside gene matches: 2. The germline gives CDR1 SQVTM, CDR2 ANQGSEA. This CDR3 has 14 residues.